This TCR beta chain stems from a study of immune characterization of retroperitoneal liposarcoma. This CDR3 is 17 amino acids long. The V end lost 3 bases, the J end lost 2 bases, and 17 bases lay between the germline ends. The germline gives CDR1 SEHNR, CDR2 FQNEAQ (reference sequence). TCRdb reanalysed the PCR reads using MiXCR and keeps one entry per CDR3 protein. Of around 11,000 distinct CDR3 sequences listed, over 35% are singletons. This clonotype was detected many times. V and J are TRBV7-9 and TRBJ1-3; perhaps TRBD1 as D (5 bases). The clonotype was recovered from a male donor with retroperitoneal liposarcoma. What was sequenced was tumor tissue. CDR3 bases: TGTGCCAGCAGCTTGTCCAGGGTAGATTTTCCTGGAAACACCATATATTTT. This codes for CASSLSRVDFPGNTIYF.